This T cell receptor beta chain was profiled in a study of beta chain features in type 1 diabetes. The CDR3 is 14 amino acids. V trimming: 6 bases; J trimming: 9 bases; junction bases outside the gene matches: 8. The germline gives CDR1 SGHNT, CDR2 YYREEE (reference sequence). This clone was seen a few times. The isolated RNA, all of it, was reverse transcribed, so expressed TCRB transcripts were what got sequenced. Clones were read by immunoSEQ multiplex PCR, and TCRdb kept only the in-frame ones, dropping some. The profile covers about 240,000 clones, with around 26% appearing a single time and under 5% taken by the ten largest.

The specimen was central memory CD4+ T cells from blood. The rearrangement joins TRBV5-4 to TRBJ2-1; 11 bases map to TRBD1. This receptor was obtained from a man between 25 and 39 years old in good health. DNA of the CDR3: TGTGCCAGCATCGCCGGACAGGGGGCTGGTGAGCAGTTCTTC. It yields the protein CASIAGQGAGEQFF.